The clone carrying this TCR beta chain has more than one count but fewer than ten. The antigen remains undetermined. TCRdb reprocessed the 5' RACE reads with MiXCR, giving one entry per CDR3 protein. The table shows roughly 380,000 distinct CDR3 sequences, with over 25% occurring only once. This specimen comes from a study of identical twins' blood T cells. Study-wide points: Top TCRbeta clonotypes were shared more with twin than unrelated donors.

The donors were healthy female monozygous twins, three pairs in total. The germline gives CDR1 MGHRA, CDR2 YSYEKL. Trimming took 4 bases from V and 10 from J, leaving 11 bases between them. This CDR3 has 12 amino acids. Sequencing was done on a sample of PBMCs. The chain is built from TRBV4-1 and TRBJ2-1; a possible D gene is TRBD1 (6 bases). This TCR came from a woman aged 18-55 years in good health. The CDR3 region is CASSLKGHEQFF. The CDR3 nucleotides are TGCGCCAGCAGCCTCAAGGGACACGAGCAGTTCTTC.